This T cell receptor beta chain was recorded in a study of T cell changes during pregnancy in multiple sclerosis. Assay used: immunoSEQ multiplex PCR; TCRdb lists only in-frame clones, some missing. The sample shows about 57,000 clones, about 85% of them seen only once. The CDR3 is made up of 18 amino acids. J gave up 2 bases and V 4 bases, and 7 bases lay outside the gene matches. CDR1 is SGHVS and CDR2 is FNYEAQ in the germline V gene. The TCR originated in a female donor with multiple sclerosis, enrolled in a pregnancy study. The J gene is TRBJ2-3, the V gene TRBV7-6, with 15 positions matching TRBD2. The sample here was CD4+ T cells from peripheral blood mononuclear cells, taken in the third trimester of pregnancy. The CDR3 loop is CASSYGTSGGPITDTQYF. CDR3 DNA: TGTGCCAGCAGCTACGGGACTAGCGGGGGGCCTATCACAGATACGCAGTATTTT.